This is a list of T cell receptor beta chains from one sample in a study of identical twins. TCRdb re-analysed the 5' RACE reads in MiXCR, keeping a single row per CDR3 protein. The repertoire holds approximately 700,000 distinct CDR3 sequences, roughly 6.2% seen once, with 1.5% to 2% in the top ten. The material sequenced was naive T cells sorted from blood. The receptors here all came from a man between 18 and 35 years old in good health. Both conserved end residues are part of each CDR3. D genes are given only for firm matches. Only part of the rows carry a size: once, few, many, or a class if the clone is expanded.

V: TRBV19; size: many; J: TRBJ2-7; D: TRBD1; DNA: TGTGCCAGTAGTATGGCCACCCGGGACAGGGAGCAGTACTTC; CDR3: CASSMATRDREQYF
V: TRBV4-2; size: NA; J: TRBJ1-1; D: NA; DNA: TGTGCCAGCAGCCAATCAGGGACGGATGAAGCTTTCTTT; CDR3: CASSQSGTDEAFF
V: TRBV6-5; size: NA; J: TRBJ2-7; D: NA; DNA: NA; CDR3: CASSTSGQIYEQYF
V: TRBV20-1; size: few; J: TRBJ2-1; D: NA; DNA: TGCAGTGCTAGAGATAGGGGCGGGGACTCCTACAATGAGCAGTTCTTC; CDR3: CSARDRGGDSYNEQFF
V: TRBV6-1; size: many; J: TRBJ2-1; D: TRBD2; DNA: TGTGCCACCCGGACTAGCGGGAGTTCCTACAATGAGCAGTTCTTC; CDR3: CATRTSGSSYNEQFF
V: TRBV6-6; size: many; J: TRBJ1-1; D: NA; DNA: TGTGCCAGCAGTTATCCAGGGGAGACTGAAGCTTTCTTT; CDR3: CASSYPGETEAFF
V: TRBV18; size: many; J: TRBJ2-1; D: NA; DNA: TGTGCCAGCTCACGGGCCTTCCTAGATTACAATGAGCAGTTCTTC; CDR3: CASSRAFLDYNEQFF
V: TRBV14; size: few; J: TRBJ2-2; D: NA; DNA: TGTGCCAGCAGCCCCCCAGGGAGAGGGGAGCTGTTTTTT; CDR3: CASSPPGRGELFF
V: TRBV7-9; size: many; J: TRBJ2-2; D: TRBD2; DNA: TGTGCCAGCGCGACTAGCAGCGGCACCGGGGAGCTGTTTTTT; CDR3: CASATSSGTGELFF
V: TRBV28; size: NA; J: TRBJ2-1; D: NA; DNA: TGTGCCAGCAGTTTATTGTCTTTGGCGGATGAGCAGTTCTTC; CDR3: CASSLLSLADEQFF
V: TRBV18; size: many; J: TRBJ2-7; D: TRBD2; DNA: TGTGCCAGCTCACCAGGACTAGCGGGAGACGAGCAGTACTTC; CDR3: CASSPGLAGDEQYF
V: TRBV7-2; size: few; J: TRBJ2-3; D: TRBD2; DNA: TGTGCCAGCAGCCAGCGGTGGGGGGGAGTGGACACAGATACGCAGTATTTT; CDR3: CASSQRWGGVDTDTQYF
V: TRBV29-1; size: many; J: TRBJ2-5; D: TRBD1; DNA: TGCAGCGTGCACAGGGGGAGTCAAGAGACCCAGTACTTC; CDR3: CSVHRGSQETQYF
V: TRBV3-1; size: few; J: TRBJ1-3; D: NA; DNA: TGTGCCAGCAGCCAAGAGCCCGGAAACACCATATATTTT; CDR3: CASSQEPGNTIYF
V: TRBV6-4; size: NA; J: TRBJ2-2; D: NA; DNA: TGTGCCAGCAGCCCCAGTCAGGGGAGGACCGGGGAGCTGTTTTTT; CDR3: CASSPSQGRTGELFF
V: TRBV4-1; size: many; J: TRBJ2-1; D: NA; DNA: TGCGCCAGCAGCCAAGGGACCAGCGGCGATGAGCAGTTCTTC; CDR3: CASSQGTSGDEQFF
V: TRBV20-1; size: few; J: TRBJ1-4; D: NA; DNA: TGCAGTGCTAGCGTGGCACCGGGGGGTGAAAAACTGTTTTTT; CDR3: CSASVAPGGEKLFF
V: TRBV28; size: NA; J: TRBJ2-7; D: TRBD2; DNA: TGTGCCAGCAGTAAAAACGGACTAGCGGGTTTCTACGAGCAGTACTTC; CDR3: CASSKNGLAGFYEQYF
V: TRBV5-1; size: many; J: TRBJ1-4; D: NA; DNA: TGCGCCAGCAGCTTGACAGGGAACATTGATGAAAAACTGTTTTTT; CDR3: CASSLTGNIDEKLFF
V: TRBV20-1; size: NA; J: TRBJ2-7; D: TRBD1; DNA: TGCAGTGCTGCCGGACAGGGGGAACGACTTTACGAGCAGTACTTC; CDR3: CSAAGQGERLYEQYF
V: TRBV20-1; size: NA; J: TRBJ2-2; D: NA; DNA: TGCAGTGCTACTTCGGGGGGGGAGCTGTTTTTT; CDR3: CSATSGGELFF
V: TRBV28; size: many; J: TRBJ2-2; D: NA; DNA: TGTGCCATCACGGAGGTGAACACCGGGGAGCTGTTTTTT; CDR3: CAITEVNTGELFF
V: TRBV15; size: many; J: TRBJ2-3; D: TRBD1; DNA: TGTGCCACCTCTGCGGGGACAGGGTCGTCAGATACGCAGTATTTT; CDR3: CATSAGTGSSDTQYF
V: TRBV6-1; size: many; J: TRBJ2-7; D: NA; DNA: TGTGCCAGCAAAAGCGGTTCCTCCTACGAGCAGTACTTC; CDR3: CASKSGSSYEQYF
V: TRBV20-1; size: many; J: TRBJ2-1; D: TRBD2; DNA: TGCAGTGCTAGCTCGCCCATAGGGACTAGCCGCTTGTACAATGAGCAGTTCTTC; CDR3: CSASSPIGTSRLYNEQFF
V: TRBV7-8; size: few; J: TRBJ2-2; D: NA; DNA: TGTGCCAGCACCCGGGACCTCGGGTCCGGGGAGCTGTTTTTT; CDR3: CASTRDLGSGELFF
V: TRBV20-1; size: many; J: TRBJ2-5; D: TRBD1; DNA: TGCAGTGCAGACAGGGGGGTCCAAGAGACCCAGTACTTC; CDR3: CSADRGVQETQYF
V: TRBV10-3; size: many; J: TRBJ1-5; D: NA; DNA: TGTGCCATCAGGGACGGGATCAATCAGCCCCAGCATTTT; CDR3: CAIRDGINQPQHF
V: TRBV5-1; size: few; J: TRBJ2-2; D: TRBD2; DNA: TGCGCCAGCAGTATAGCGGGGGATGCGAACACCGGGGAGCTGTTTTTT; CDR3: CASSIAGDANTGELFF
V: TRBV6-1; size: NA; J: TRBJ2-1; D: TRBD1; DNA: TGTGCCAGCAGTCAGGACAGGGGCCTTGAGCAGTTCTTC; CDR3: CASSQDRGLEQFF
V: TRBV7-6; size: few; J: TRBJ2-7; D: NA; DNA: TGTGCCAGCAGCTTACGCCCGGGACGGGACTACGAGCAGTACTTC; CDR3: CASSLRPGRDYEQYF
V: TRBV3-1; size: few; J: TRBJ1-6; D: NA; DNA: TGTGCCAGCAGCCTCAAACGGAATTCACCCCTCCACTTT; CDR3: CASSLKRNSPLHF
V: TRBV6-2/TRBV6-3; size: many; J: TRBJ2-7; D: NA; DNA: TGTGCCAGCGGTGCCCCCTACGAGCAGTACTTC; CDR3: CASGAPYEQYF
V: TRBV12-3/TRBV12-4; size: many; J: TRBJ2-1; D: NA; DNA: TGTGCCAGCAGTTTCGGCAATGAGCAGTTCTTC; CDR3: CASSFGNEQFF
V: TRBV11-2; size: NA; J: TRBJ2-5; D: TRBD1; DNA: TGTGCCAGCAGCTTAAGCCAGGGGGTTTGGGAGACCCAGTACTTC; CDR3: CASSLSQGVWETQYF
V: TRBV6-1; size: NA; J: TRBJ1-5; D: NA; DNA: TGTGCCAGCAGTGAAAGGAGCGGATATAGCAATCAGCCCCAGCATTTT; CDR3: CASSERSGYSNQPQHF
V: TRBV10-3; size: many; J: TRBJ2-1; D: NA; DNA: TGTGCCATCAGTGATAGGAGGGGGCAGGCTGAGCAGTTCTTC; CDR3: CAISDRRGQAEQFF
V: TRBV7-9; size: many; J: TRBJ1-5; D: NA; DNA: TGTGCCAGCAGCTCAGGGGCTGATCAGCCCCAGCATTTT; CDR3: CASSSGADQPQHF
V: TRBV5-1; size: NA; J: TRBJ2-3; D: TRBD1; DNA: TGCGCCAGCAGCTTGTTACCCGGGACAGGGGGCGGCACAGATACGCAGTATTTT; CDR3: CASSLLPGTGGGTDTQYF
V: TRBV5-1; size: many; J: TRBJ2-1; D: NA; DNA: TGCGCCAGCGGCAGGGTAGGGGGTAGAAACAATGAGCAGTTCTTC; CDR3: CASGRVGGRNNEQFF
V: TRBV27; size: many; J: TRBJ1-4; D: NA; DNA: TGTGCCAGCTCCGTACAGCATAATGAAAAACTGTTTTTT; CDR3: CASSVQHNEKLFF
V: TRBV29-1; size: many; J: TRBJ1-2; D: NA; DNA: TGCAGCGTTGTCCCAACTCTGACCAGTGACTTATATGGCTACACCTTC; CDR3: CSVVPTLTSDLYGYTF
V: TRBV9; size: few; J: TRBJ2-1; D: TRBD2; DNA: TGTGCCAGCAGCGTAGGTAGAAGCGGGAGCTCCTACAATGAGCAGTTCTTC; CDR3: CASSVGRSGSSYNEQFF
V: TRBV7-3; size: few; J: TRBJ2-2; D: TRBD1; DNA: TGTGCCAGCAGCTCCCAACAGGGGGCGGTCGCCGGGGAGCTGTTTTTT; CDR3: CASSSQQGAVAGELFF
V: TRBV20-1; size: few; J: TRBJ2-7; D: NA; DNA: TGCAGTGCCCGAGCCGTCCAGCGGGTACCCTACGAGCAGTACTTC; CDR3: CSARAVQRVPYEQYF
V: TRBV29-1; size: many; J: TRBJ2-7; D: NA; DNA: TGCAGCGTTGAAGACGGCAGTTCCTACGAGCAGTACTTC; CDR3: CSVEDGSSYEQYF
V: TRBV2; size: many; J: TRBJ1-1; D: NA; DNA: TGTGCCAGCAGCGGAACTTCTGGGGATGTGGGTGAAGCTTTCTTT; CDR3: CASSGTSGDVGEAFF
V: TRBV5-1; size: many; J: TRBJ1-1; D: TRBD1; DNA: TGCGCCATAGAGGGACAGGACACTGAAGCTTTCTTT; CDR3: CAIEGQDTEAFF
V: TRBV5-1; size: many; J: TRBJ2-5; D: TRBD1; DNA: TGCGCCAGCAGCCCGGACAGGGTGGAGACCCAGTACTTC; CDR3: CASSPDRVETQYF
V: TRBV10-3; size: many; J: TRBJ2-3; D: TRBD1; DNA: TGTGCCATCAGTGAGACCGTGACAGGGGACACAGATACGCAGTATTTT; CDR3: CAISETVTGDTDTQYF
V: TRBV28; size: NA; J: TRBJ2-5; D: TRBD2; DNA: TGTGCCAGCAGTTTACCTCTAGCGGGAGTGCTCCCGACCCAGTACTTC; CDR3: CASSLPLAGVLPTQYF
V: TRBV16; size: many; J: TRBJ2-1; D: TRBD2; DNA: TGTGCCAGCAGCCAAGGGGCGGGAGGACACAATGAGCAGTTCTTC; CDR3: CASSQGAGGHNEQFF
V: TRBV29-1; size: many; J: TRBJ2-4; D: NA; DNA: TGCAGCGTTGTCTCAGGGTACACAAACATTCAGTACTTC; CDR3: CSVVSGYTNIQYF
V: TRBV24-1; size: many; J: TRBJ2-1; D: TRBD2; DNA: TGTGCCACCAGTCGGGGGGAATCCTACAATGAGCAGTTCTTC; CDR3: CATSRGESYNEQFF
V: TRBV30; size: NA; J: TRBJ2-3; D: TRBD1; DNA: TGTGCCTCGGGACAGGGATCGGTCACAGATACGCAGTATTTT; CDR3: CASGQGSVTDTQYF
V: TRBV29-1; size: many; J: TRBJ2-3; D: NA; DNA: TGCAGCGTCATCGCGGATGGTACGCAGTATTTT; CDR3: CSVIADGTQYF
V: TRBV6-2/TRBV6-3; size: many; J: TRBJ1-2; D: NA; DNA: TGTGCCAGCAGTTACCTTCAAATAGGATACTATGGCTACACCTTC; CDR3: CASSYLQIGYYGYTF
V: TRBV5-1; size: few; J: TRBJ2-2; D: NA; DNA: TGCGCCAGCAGGCGAATCACGAACACCGGGGAGCTGTTTTTT; CDR3: CASRRITNTGELFF